The clone carrying this T cell receptor (beta chain) was observed a few times. TCRdb re-analysed the RT-PCR reads in MiXCR, keeping a single row per CDR3 protein. The sample yields about 960,000 distinct CDR3 sequences, around 17% seen once. This sample is drawn from a study of patients and donors after allogeneic stem cell transplantation. The germline CDR1 and CDR2 sequences are SGHTA and FQGTGA. The V segment lost 5 bases and the J segment 6 bases; nucleotides outside the gene matches: 8. This CDR3 has 16 residues. The sequenced sample consisted of blood, either unsorted or a sorted T cell fraction (not recorded which). The source of this sequence is a human donor who was either an allogeneic HSCT recipient or a stem cell or donor lymphocyte infusion donor (not recorded which). It is not recorded whose cells these are; they may come from a transplant donor. This sequence joins TRBV7-3 and TRBJ2-1; TRBD2 agrees at 12 bases. This CDR3 is CASSAGTSGYLNEQFF. The CDR3 nucleotides are TGTGCCAGCAGCGCCGGGACTAGCGGGTACCTCAATGAGCAGTTCTTC.